This T cell receptor beta chain was recovered during a study of cytomegalovirus exposure and HLA in healthy donors. V was pared by 6 bases and J by 2 bases, with 15 bases of the junction left unmatched. The CDR3 extends over 17 amino acids. In germline, CDR1 is SGHTA, CDR2 FQGTGA. The study ran its PCR with 60 Vbeta and 13 Jbeta primers. Here immunoSEQ multiplex PCR was the method, and the copy in TCRdb shows in-frame clones only, minus some. The sample records approximately 97,000 clones, 73% being singletons. What was sequenced was PBMCs. The sequence was obtained from a man between 40 and 49 years old in good health and CMV-seronegative. The gene calls are TRBV7-3 and TRBJ2-5, with 7 nucleotides matching TRBD1. The CDR3 loop is CASSRRGPGGGQETQYF. CDR3 nucleotides: TGTGCCAGCAGTCGAAGGGGGCCGGGTGGGGGACAAGAGACCCAGTACTTC.